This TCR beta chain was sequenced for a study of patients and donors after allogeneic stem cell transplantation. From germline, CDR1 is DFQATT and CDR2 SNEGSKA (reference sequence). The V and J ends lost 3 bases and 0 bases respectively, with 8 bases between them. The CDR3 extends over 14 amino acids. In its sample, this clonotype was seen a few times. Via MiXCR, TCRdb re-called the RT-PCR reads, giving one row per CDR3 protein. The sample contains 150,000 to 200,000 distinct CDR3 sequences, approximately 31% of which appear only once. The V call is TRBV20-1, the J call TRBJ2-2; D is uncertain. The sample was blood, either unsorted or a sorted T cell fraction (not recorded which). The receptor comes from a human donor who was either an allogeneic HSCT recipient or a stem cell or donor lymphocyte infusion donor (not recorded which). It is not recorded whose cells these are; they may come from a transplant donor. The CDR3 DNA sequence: TGCAGTGCTAGTGAGGATTCGAACACCGGGGAGCTGTTTTTT. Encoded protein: CSASEDSNTGELFF.